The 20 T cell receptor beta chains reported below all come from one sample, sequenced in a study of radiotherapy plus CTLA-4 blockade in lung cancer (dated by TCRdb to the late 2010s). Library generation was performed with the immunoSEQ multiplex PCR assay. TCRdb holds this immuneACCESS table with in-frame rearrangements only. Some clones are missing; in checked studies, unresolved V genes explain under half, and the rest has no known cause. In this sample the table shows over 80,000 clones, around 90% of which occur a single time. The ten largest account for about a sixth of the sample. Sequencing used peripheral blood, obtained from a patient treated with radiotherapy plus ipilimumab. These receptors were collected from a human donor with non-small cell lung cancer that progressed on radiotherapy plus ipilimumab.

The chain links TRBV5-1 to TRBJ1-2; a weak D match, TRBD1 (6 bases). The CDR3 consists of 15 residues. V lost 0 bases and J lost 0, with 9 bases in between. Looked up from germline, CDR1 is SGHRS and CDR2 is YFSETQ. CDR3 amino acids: CASSLGGLTNYGYTF. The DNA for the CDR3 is TGCGCCAGCAGCTTGGGGGGGCTAACTAACTATGGCTACACCTTC.

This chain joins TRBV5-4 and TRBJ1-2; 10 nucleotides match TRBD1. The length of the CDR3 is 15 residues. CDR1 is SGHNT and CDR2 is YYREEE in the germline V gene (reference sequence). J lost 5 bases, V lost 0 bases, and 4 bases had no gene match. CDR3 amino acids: CASSLGQGAGYGYTF. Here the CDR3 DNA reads TGTGCCAGCAGCTTGGGACAGGGGGCGGGGTATGGCTACACCTTC.

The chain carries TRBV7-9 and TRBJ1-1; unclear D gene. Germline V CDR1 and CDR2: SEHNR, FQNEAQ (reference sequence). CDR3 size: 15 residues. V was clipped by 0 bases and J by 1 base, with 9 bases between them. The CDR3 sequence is CASSLANGRNTEAFF. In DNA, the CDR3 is TGTGCCAGCAGCTTAGCAAACGGAAGGAACACTGAAGCTTTCTTT.

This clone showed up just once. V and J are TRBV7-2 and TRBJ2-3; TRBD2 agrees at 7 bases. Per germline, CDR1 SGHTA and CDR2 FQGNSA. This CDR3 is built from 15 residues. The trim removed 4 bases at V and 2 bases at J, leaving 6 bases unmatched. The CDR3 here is CASSSGLGTTDTQYF. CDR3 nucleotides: TGTGCCAGCAGCTCAGGACTAGGGACCACAGATACGCAGTATTTT.

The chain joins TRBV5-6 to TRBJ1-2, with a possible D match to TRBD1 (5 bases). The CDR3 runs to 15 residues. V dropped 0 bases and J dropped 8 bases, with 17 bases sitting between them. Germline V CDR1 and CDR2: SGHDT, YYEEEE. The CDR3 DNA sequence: TGTGCCAGCAGCTTGGAAAGGGGTCAGGTAGTAGGCTACACCTTC. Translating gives CASSLERGQVVGYTF. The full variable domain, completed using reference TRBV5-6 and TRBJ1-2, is DAGVTQSPTHLIKTRGQQVTLRCSPKSGHDTVSWYQQALGQGPQFIFQYYEEEERQRGNFPDRFSGHQFPNYSSELNVNALLLGDSALYLCASSLERGQVVGYTFGSGTRLTVV.

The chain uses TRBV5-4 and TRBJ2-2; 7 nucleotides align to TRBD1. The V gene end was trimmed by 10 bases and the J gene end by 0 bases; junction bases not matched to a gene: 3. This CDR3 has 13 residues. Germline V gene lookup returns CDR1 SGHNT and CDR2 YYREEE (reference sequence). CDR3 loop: CAGGQPNTGELFF. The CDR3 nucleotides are TGTGCCGGGGGACAGCCGAACACCGGGGAGCTGTTTTTT.

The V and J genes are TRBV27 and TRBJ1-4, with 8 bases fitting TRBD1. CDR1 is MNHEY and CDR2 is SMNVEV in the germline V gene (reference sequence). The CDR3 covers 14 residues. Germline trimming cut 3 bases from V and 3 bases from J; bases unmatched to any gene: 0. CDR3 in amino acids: CASSLTGANEKLFF. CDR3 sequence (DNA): TGTGCCAGCAGTTTGACAGGGGCTAATGAAAAACTGTTTTTT.

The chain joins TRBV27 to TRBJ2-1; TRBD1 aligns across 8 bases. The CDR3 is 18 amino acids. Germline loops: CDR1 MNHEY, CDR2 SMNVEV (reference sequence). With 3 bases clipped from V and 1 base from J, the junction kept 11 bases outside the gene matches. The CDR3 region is CASSFRDRRSESYNEQFF. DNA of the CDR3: TGTGCCAGCAGTTTCCGGGACAGGCGGTCTGAATCCTACAATGAGCAGTTCTTC.

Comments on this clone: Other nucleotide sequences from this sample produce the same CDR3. This CDR3 is CASSLGQPNEKLFF. The CDR3 DNA follows: TGCGCCAGCAGCTTAGGACAGCCTAATGAAAAACTGTTTTTT. This chain joins TRBV5-1 and TRBJ1-4; perhaps TRBD1 as D (6 bases). V lost 2 bases and J lost 3, with 8 bases in between. Germline assignment: CDR1 SGHRS and CDR2 YFSETQ. CDR3 size: 14 residues.

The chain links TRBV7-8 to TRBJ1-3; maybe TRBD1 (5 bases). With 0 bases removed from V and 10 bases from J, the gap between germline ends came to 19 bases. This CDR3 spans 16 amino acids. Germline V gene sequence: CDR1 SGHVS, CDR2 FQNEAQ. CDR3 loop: CASSLATPGGGGTIYF. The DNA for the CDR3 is TGTGCCAGCAGCTTAGCGACACCGGGGGGAGGCGGGACCATATATTTT.

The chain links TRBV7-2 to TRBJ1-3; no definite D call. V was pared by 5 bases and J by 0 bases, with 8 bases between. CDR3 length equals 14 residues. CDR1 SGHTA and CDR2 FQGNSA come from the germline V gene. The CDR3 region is CASSALGSGNTIYF. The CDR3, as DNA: TGTGCCAGCAGCGCCCTGGGCTCTGGAAACACCATATATTTT.

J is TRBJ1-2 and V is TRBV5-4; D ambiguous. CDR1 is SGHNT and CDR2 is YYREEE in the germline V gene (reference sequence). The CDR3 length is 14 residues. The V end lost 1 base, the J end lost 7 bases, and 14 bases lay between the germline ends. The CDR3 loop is CASSLRGPAGGYTF. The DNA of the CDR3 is TGTGCCAGCAGCTTGCGTGGGCCCGCGGGTGGCTACACCTTC. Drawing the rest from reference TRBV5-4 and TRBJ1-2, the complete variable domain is ETGVTQSPTHLIKTRGQQVTLRCSSQSGHNTVSWYQQALGQGPQFIFQYYREEENGRGNFPPRFSGLQFPNYSSELNVNALELDDSALYLCASSLRGPAGGYTFGSGTRLTVV.

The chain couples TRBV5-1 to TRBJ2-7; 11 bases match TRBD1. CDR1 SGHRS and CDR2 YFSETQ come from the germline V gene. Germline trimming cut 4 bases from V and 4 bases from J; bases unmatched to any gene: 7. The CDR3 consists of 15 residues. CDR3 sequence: CASSVGQGARYEQYF. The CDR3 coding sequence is TGCGCCAGCAGCGTAGGACAGGGGGCTAGGTACGAGCAGTACTTC.

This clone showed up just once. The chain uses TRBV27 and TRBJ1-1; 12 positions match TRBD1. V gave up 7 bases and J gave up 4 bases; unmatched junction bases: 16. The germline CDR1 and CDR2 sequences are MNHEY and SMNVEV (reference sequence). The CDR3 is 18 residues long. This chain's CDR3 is CASTFIRGTGGVGTEAFF. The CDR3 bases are TGTGCCAGCACTTTTATCCGGGGGACAGGGGGCGTGGGCACTGAAGCTTTCTTT.

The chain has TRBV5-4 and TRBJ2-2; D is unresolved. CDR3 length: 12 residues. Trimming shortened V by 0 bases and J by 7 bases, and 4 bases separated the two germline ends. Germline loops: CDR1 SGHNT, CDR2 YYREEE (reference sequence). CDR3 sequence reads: CASSLEGGELFF. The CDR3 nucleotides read TGTGCCAGCAGCTTGGAAGGCGGGGAGCTGTTTTTT. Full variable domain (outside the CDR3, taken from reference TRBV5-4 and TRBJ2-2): ETGVTQSPTHLIKTRGQQVTLRCSSQSGHNTVSWYQQALGQGPQFIFQYYREEENGRGNFPPRFSGLQFPNYSSELNVNALELDDSALYLCASSLEGGELFFGEGSRLTVL.

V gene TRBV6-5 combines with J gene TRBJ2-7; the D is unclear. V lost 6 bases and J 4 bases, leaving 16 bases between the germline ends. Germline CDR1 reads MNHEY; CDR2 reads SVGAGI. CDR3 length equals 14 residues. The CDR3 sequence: CASSTLSWKYEQYF. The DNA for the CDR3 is TGTGCCAGCAGCACTCTATCTTGGAAATACGAGCAGTACTTC.

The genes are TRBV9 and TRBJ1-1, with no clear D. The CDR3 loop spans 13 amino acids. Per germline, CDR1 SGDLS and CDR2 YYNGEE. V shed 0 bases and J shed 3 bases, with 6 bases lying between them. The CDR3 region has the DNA TGTGCCAGCAGCGTAGGCGGGGACACTGAAGCTTTCTTT. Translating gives CASSVGGDTEAFF.

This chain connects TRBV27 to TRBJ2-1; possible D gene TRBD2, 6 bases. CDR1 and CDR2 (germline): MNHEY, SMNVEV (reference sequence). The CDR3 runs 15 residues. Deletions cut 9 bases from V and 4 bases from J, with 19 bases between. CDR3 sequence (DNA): TGTGCCAGTTTTGCCCCTGCGGGATATTACAATGAGCAGTTCTTC. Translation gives CASFAPAGYYNEQFF.

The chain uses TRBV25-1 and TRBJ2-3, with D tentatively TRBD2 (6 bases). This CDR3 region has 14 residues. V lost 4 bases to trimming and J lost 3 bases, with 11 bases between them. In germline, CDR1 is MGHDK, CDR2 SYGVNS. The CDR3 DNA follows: TGTGCCAGCAGTGCCCACGGAGGGACAGATACGCAGTATTTT. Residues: CASSAHGGTDTQYF.

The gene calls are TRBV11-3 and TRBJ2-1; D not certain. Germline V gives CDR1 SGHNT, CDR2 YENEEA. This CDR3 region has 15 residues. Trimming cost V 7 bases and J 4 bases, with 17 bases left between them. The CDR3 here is CASTPPGLAYNEQFF. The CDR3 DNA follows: TGTGCCAGCACCCCTCCGGGTTTAGCTTACAATGAGCAGTTCTTC.